What follows is one T cell receptor beta chain and its context. CDR1 and CDR2 from the germline V gene are SGHAT and FQNNGV. V lost 2 bases, J lost 3 bases, and 10 bases lay in between. The CDR3 length is 14 residues. The data belong to a study of shared clonotypes between healthy human individuals. The assay was immunoSEQ multiplex PCR, and TCRdb's table has in-frame clones only and misses some. The sample includes 650,000 to 750,000 clones, 55% to 75% of them seen just once. Adults of Caucasian background living in Nashville, Tennessee made up all donors. V and J are TRBV11-2 and TRBJ1-1, with TRBD1 as a possible D gene (6 bases). The sequence derives from a woman aged 25 to 39 in good health. The sequencing input was memory CD4+ T cells sorted from blood. The subset here: CD45RA-negative fraction. The CDR3 protein is CASSLNREDTEAFF. CDR3 nucleotide sequence: TGTGCCAGCAGCTTAAACAGGGAGGACACTGAAGCTTTCTTT. Based on the CDR3 plus reference TRBV11-2 and TRBJ1-1, the full variable domain is EAGVAQSPRYKIIEKRQSVAFWCNPISGHATLYWYQQILGQGPKLLIQFQNNGVVDDSQLPKDRFSAERLKGVDSTLKIQPAKLEDSAVYLCASSLNREDTEAFFGQGTRLTVV.